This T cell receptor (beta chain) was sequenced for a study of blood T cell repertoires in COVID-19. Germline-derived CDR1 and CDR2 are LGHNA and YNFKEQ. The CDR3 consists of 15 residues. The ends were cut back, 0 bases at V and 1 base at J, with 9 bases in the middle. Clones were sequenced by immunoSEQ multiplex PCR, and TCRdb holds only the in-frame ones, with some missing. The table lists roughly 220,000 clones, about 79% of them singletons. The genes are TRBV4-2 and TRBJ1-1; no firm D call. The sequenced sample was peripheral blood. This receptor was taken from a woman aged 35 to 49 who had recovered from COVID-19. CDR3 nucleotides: TGTGCCAGCAGCCAAGATAGTGAACCGAACACTGAAGCTTTCTTT. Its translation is CASSQDSEPNTEAFF.